A single TCR beta chain is shown here with its context. Primers for the PCR totalled 60 Vbeta and 13 Jbeta. Assay: immunoSEQ multiplex PCR; the TCRdb copy retains only in-frame clones and omits some. The table lists 200,000 to 250,000 clones, under 80% of them singletons. The sample originates from a study of cytomegalovirus exposure and HLA in healthy donors. The CDR3 is made up of 13 amino acids. Trimming shortened V by 2 bases and J by 3 bases, and 7 bases separated the two germline ends. Germline V lookup: CDR1 SNHLY, CDR2 FYNNEI. The V and J genes are TRBV2 and TRBJ1-1; D is undetermined. What was sequenced was PBMCs. The receptor comes from a woman in her twenties or thirties in good health and CMV-seronegative. CDR3 protein: CASSEQTYTEAFF. The CDR3 nucleotides are TGTGCCAGCAGTGAACAAACTTACACTGAAGCTTTCTTT. The full variable domain, with the rest looked up from reference TRBV2 and TRBJ1-1, is EPEVTQTPSHQVTQMGQEVILRCVPISNHLYFYWYRQILGQKVEFLVSFYNNEISEKSEIFDDQFSVERPDGSNFTLKIRSTKLEDSAMYFCASSEQTYTEAFFGQGTRLTVV.